This is a list of T cell receptor beta chains from one sample in a study of cytomegalovirus exposure and HLA in healthy donors. TCRdb's copy holds only in-frame clones and misses some; the assay was immunoSEQ multiplex PCR. The profile shows approximately 76,000 clones, 60% to 75% of them singletons. The sequencing input was PBMCs. All receptors come from a woman aged 40 to 50 in good health and CMV-seropositive. The CDR3 runs from the conserved cysteine through the conserved F or W. Each record gives: CDR3 DNA, CDR3 protein, clone size, D gene, V gene, J gene. D genes are given only for firm matches. Clone size appears in some rows only: once, few, many, or a class for an expanded clone.

TGTGCCAGCTGTTACCCGGGACAACAAGAGACCCAGTACTTC	CASCYPGQQETQYF	few	.	TRBV28	TRBJ2-5
TGCGCCAGCAGCCAAGATAGTGGGCTAGCGGGGTCTCGGGAGCAGTACTTC	CASSQDSGLAGSREQYF	.	TRBD2	TRBV4-3	TRBJ2-7
TGTGCTAGTGGTCTAGCGGGGGGCACAGATACGCAGTATTTT	CASGLAGGTDTQYF	once	TRBD2	TRBV12-5	TRBJ2-3
TGCGCCAGCAGCCGTGGTCTGGACAGGAGAGAAGCTTTCTTT	CASSRGLDRREAFF	many	TRBD1	TRBV4-1	TRBJ1-1
TGCGCCAGCAGCCGAGCCCTCGGGGGTTCCGGGGAGACCCAGTACTTC	CASSRALGGSGETQYF	.	.	TRBV4-3	TRBJ2-5
TGTGCCAGCTCACCACCTATCTCGGAAGGGGGACAGCCCCAGCATTTT	CASSPPISEGGQPQHF	.	.	TRBV18	TRBJ1-5
TGTGCCACCAGCGACCGGACAGGGGCCTACGAGCAGTACTTC	CATSDRTGAYEQYF	medium-sized	TRBD1	TRBV15	TRBJ2-7
TGTGCCAGCAGCGGACAGGGGTTTGGGAACACTGAAGCTTTCTTT	CASSGQGFGNTEAFF	.	TRBD1	TRBV2	TRBJ1-1
TGTGCCAGCAGCCAAGTCCGGGGGACTGAAGCTTTCTTT	CASSQVRGTEAFF	.	.	TRBV14	TRBJ1-1
TGTGCCAGCAGCTTAGAAGGGGCGAACACCGGGGAGCTGTTTTTT	CASSLEGANTGELFF	.	.	TRBV5-6	TRBJ2-2
TGTGCCAGCAGCGAAGGAGACGGACTAGTAATAGGAGAGACCCAGTACTTC	CASSEGDGLVIGETQYF	.	TRBD2	TRBV9	TRBJ2-5
TGTGCCAGCAGTGAATATCTACAGGGTTTTTGGCCCCAGCATTTT	CASSEYLQGFWPQHF	.	.	TRBV6-1	TRBJ1-5
TGTGCCAGCAGTGCCTCAGGGTCTGGAGGCTACACCTTC	CASSASGSGGYTF	.	.	TRBV6-6	TRBJ1-2
TGCGCCAGCAGTGAAGGGACAGGGGGACCCATGGGGGAGCAGTACTTC	CASSEGTGGPMGEQYF	.	TRBD1	TRBV10-1	TRBJ2-7
TGTGCCACCAGCCGAGATTTGGGAGGAAAAGCTTTCTTT	CATSRDLGGKAFF	once	.	TRBV15	TRBJ1-1
TGTGCCAGCTCACCACCTACAGAATACGAGCAGTACTTC	CASSPPTEYEQYF	.	.	TRBV18	TRBJ2-7
TGTGCCATCAGTGAGGATCTAGCGGGAGGGGAGCAGTACTTC	CAISEDLAGGEQYF	.	TRBD2	TRBV10-3	TRBJ2-7
TGTGCCAGCAGCCTGGGACAGGGAGGCTACTATGGCTACACCTTC	CASSLGQGGYYGYTF	.	TRBD1	TRBV5-6	TRBJ1-2
TGTGCCAGCAGCTTAGCAGCCCACACTGAAGCTTTCTTT	CASSLAAHTEAFF	.	.	TRBV7-2	TRBJ1-1
TGTGCCAGCAGTGAACCTAGAAATGAAAAACTGTTTTTT	CASSEPRNEKLFF	.	.	TRBV2	TRBJ1-4
TGCGCCAGCAGCTTGGAAGGGGGCGCGGGCTATGGCTACACCTTC	CASSLEGGAGYGYTF	.	TRBD1	TRBV5-1	TRBJ1-2
TGTGCCAGCCATGCGGGCGGGGGGGCCGGGTTGGTCATTCAGTACTTC	CASHAGGGAGLVIQYF	.	TRBD2	TRBV7-2	TRBJ2-4
TGTGCCAGCAGCTTAGACAGGGGGCAAAGAGATACGCAGTATTTT	CASSLDRGQRDTQYF	.	TRBD1	TRBV7-6	TRBJ2-3
TGTGCCAGCAGTGGGGGCGGGAGTTTGGAGACCCAGTACTTC	CASSGGGSLETQYF	.	.	TRBV28	TRBJ2-5
TGTGCCAGCACTGGGGACATTATTACGAACACTGAAGCTTTCTTT	CASTGDIITNTEAFF	.	.	TRBV2	TRBJ1-1
TGTGCCTGCCGACAGGGCAGCTCCTATAATTCACCCCTCCACTTT	CACRQGSSYNSPLHF	once	TRBD1	TRBV30	TRBJ1-6
TGTGCCAGCAGCCAATACAGCCCACGCACAGATACGCAGTATTTT	CASSQYSPRTDTQYF	.	.	TRBV14	TRBJ2-3
TGCAGCGTCTCGCCGGGACTTCCCTACGAGCAGTACTTC	CSVSPGLPYEQYF	.	.	TRBV29-1	TRBJ2-7
TGCGCCAGCAGGGGGACAGGTGTGTGGTATGGCTACACCTTC	CASRGTGVWYGYTF	.	TRBD1	TRBV10-2	TRBJ1-2
TGTGCCTGGAGCTCTGCCCCAGGGGGACAGTATTTT	CAWSSAPGGQYF	once	TRBD1	TRBV30	TRBJ2-3
TGTGCCTGGAGTCCAGGTCTCAATCAGCCCCAGCATTTT	CAWSPGLNQPQHF	once	.	TRBV30	TRBJ1-5